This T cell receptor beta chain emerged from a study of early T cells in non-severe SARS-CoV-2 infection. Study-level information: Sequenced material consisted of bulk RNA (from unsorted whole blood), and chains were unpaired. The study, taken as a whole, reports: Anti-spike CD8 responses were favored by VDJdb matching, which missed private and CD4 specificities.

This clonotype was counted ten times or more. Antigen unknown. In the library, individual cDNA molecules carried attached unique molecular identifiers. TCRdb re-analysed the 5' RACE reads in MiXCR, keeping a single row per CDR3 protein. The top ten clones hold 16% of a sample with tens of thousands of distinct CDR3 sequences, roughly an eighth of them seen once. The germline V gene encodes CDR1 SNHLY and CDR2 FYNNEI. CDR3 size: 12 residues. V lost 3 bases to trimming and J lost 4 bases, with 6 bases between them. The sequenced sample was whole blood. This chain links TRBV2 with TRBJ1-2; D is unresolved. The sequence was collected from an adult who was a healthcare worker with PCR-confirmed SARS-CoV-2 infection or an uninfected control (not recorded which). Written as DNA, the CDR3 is TGTGCCAGCAGTGAGGGTTTCTATGGCTACACCTTC. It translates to CASSEGFYGYTF.